This is a list of T cell receptor beta chains from one sample in a study of cytomegalovirus exposure and HLA in healthy donors. The repertoire was sequenced with immunoSEQ multiplex PCR; TCRdb's copy has only in-frame clones and lacks some. The data contain about 170,000 clones, roughly 85% of them singletons. The sequenced sample was PBMCs. The receptors originated from a man younger than 40 in good health and CMV-seropositive. CDR3s include the opening cysteine and the closing phenylalanine or tryptophan. D genes are given only for firm matches. Not all rows give a size; the values are once, few, many and, for expanded clones, a class.

len: 16
d_gene: NA
v_gene: TRBV5-1
j_gene: TRBJ2-1
abundance: once
CDR3nt: TGCGCCAGCAGCTTGCAGGGGCAGACGTCCTACAATGAGCAGTTCTTC
CDR3aa: CASSLQGQTSYNEQFF

len: 14
d_gene: TRBD1
v_gene: TRBV2
j_gene: TRBJ1-2
abundance: NA
CDR3nt: TGTGCCAGCAGGAGGACAGGGGGGGGATATGGCTACACCTTC
CDR3aa: CASRRTGGGYGYTF

len: 15
d_gene: NA
v_gene: TRBV25-1
j_gene: TRBJ1-1
abundance: NA
CDR3nt: TGTGCCAGCAGTGCCGACTCGGGTCGGAGCACTGAAGCTTTCTTT
CDR3aa: CASSADSGRSTEAFF

len: 13
d_gene: NA
v_gene: TRBV2
j_gene: TRBJ1-1
abundance: NA
CDR3nt: TGTGCCAGCGAAAGAGGGATAAACACTGAAGCTTTCTTT
CDR3aa: CASERGINTEAFF

len: 16
d_gene: NA
v_gene: TRBV2
j_gene: TRBJ2-1
abundance: NA
CDR3nt: TGTGCCAGCAGTGCTAGTGCCGGAGAAGCCTACAATGAGCAGTTCTTC
CDR3aa: CASSASAGEAYNEQFF

len: 12
d_gene: NA
v_gene: TRBV27
j_gene: TRBJ1-1
abundance: NA
CDR3nt: TGTGCCAGCAGGGACTATAACACTGAAGCTTTCTTT
CDR3aa: CASRDYNTEAFF

len: 16
d_gene: NA
v_gene: TRBV1
j_gene: TRBJ2-7
abundance: NA
CDR3nt: TGCACCAGCAGCCAAGTAGCGGGAGGGCCTGGCTACGAGCAGTACTTC
CDR3aa: CTSSQVAGGPGYEQYF

len: 14
d_gene: NA
v_gene: TRBV7-2
j_gene: TRBJ1-5
abundance: NA
CDR3nt: TGTGCCAGCAGCTTGTGGGGGCAAGTTCAGCCCCAGCATTTT
CDR3aa: CASSLWGQVQPQHF

len: 11
d_gene: NA
v_gene: TRBV20-1
j_gene: TRBJ2-3
abundance: NA
CDR3nt: TGCAGTGCTTCTGCGGGAGATACGCAGTATTTT
CDR3aa: CSASAGDTQYF

len: 13
d_gene: NA
v_gene: TRBV18
j_gene: TRBJ1-1
abundance: NA
CDR3nt: TGTGCCAGCTCCCCCGAGGGCAGGGAGGCAGCTTTCTTT
CDR3aa: CASSPEGREAAFF

len: 14
d_gene: NA
v_gene: TRBV10-3
j_gene: TRBJ1-2
abundance: NA
CDR3nt: TGTGCCACGAACTCCCAGGGGCAGACCTATGGCTACACCTTC
CDR3aa: CATNSQGQTYGYTF

len: 17
d_gene: NA
v_gene: TRBV15
j_gene: TRBJ2-3
abundance: NA
CDR3nt: TGTGCCACCAGCAGAGAGGAACTAGCCCTTGGGTCGGATACGCAGTATTTT
CDR3aa: CATSREELALGSDTQYF

len: 11
d_gene: NA
v_gene: TRBV4-2
j_gene: TRBJ2-5
abundance: NA
CDR3nt: TGTGCCAGCAGCCAAGGCGTAGAGCAGTACTTC
CDR3aa: CASSQGVEQYF

len: 16
d_gene: NA
v_gene: TRBV11-3
j_gene: TRBJ2-5
abundance: NA
CDR3nt: TGTGCCAGCAGCTTAAGACCTACAGGCGCACAAGAGACCCAGTACTTC
CDR3aa: CASSLRPTGAQETQYF

len: 15
d_gene: TRBD1
v_gene: TRBV29-1
j_gene: TRBJ2-1
abundance: NA
CDR3nt: TGCAGCGTTGAGCAAAACAGGGGGGAAAGAAATGAGCAGTTCTTC
CDR3aa: CSVEQNRGERNEQFF

len: 15
d_gene: NA
v_gene: TRBV6-5
j_gene: TRBJ2-7
abundance: NA
CDR3nt: TGTGCCAGCCAAATGGGGGGGCAGGGGACCTACGAGCAGTACTTC
CDR3aa: CASQMGGQGTYEQYF

len: 17
d_gene: NA
v_gene: TRBV7-3
j_gene: TRBJ2-6
abundance: few
CDR3nt: TGTGCCAGCAGCTTAAGGGACACCTACTCTGGGGCCAACGTCCTGACTTTC
CDR3aa: CASSLRDTYSGANVLTF

len: 14
d_gene: NA
v_gene: TRBV19
j_gene: TRBJ2-1
abundance: NA
CDR3nt: TGTGCCAGTAGTATAGATGCGGAATACAATGAGCAGTTCTTC
CDR3aa: CASSIDAEYNEQFF

len: 15
d_gene: NA
v_gene: TRBV7-9
j_gene: TRBJ2-2
abundance: NA
CDR3nt: TGTGCCAGCAGCTTAGCGGGGAGGTACACCGGGGAGCTGTTTTTT
CDR3aa: CASSLAGRYTGELFF